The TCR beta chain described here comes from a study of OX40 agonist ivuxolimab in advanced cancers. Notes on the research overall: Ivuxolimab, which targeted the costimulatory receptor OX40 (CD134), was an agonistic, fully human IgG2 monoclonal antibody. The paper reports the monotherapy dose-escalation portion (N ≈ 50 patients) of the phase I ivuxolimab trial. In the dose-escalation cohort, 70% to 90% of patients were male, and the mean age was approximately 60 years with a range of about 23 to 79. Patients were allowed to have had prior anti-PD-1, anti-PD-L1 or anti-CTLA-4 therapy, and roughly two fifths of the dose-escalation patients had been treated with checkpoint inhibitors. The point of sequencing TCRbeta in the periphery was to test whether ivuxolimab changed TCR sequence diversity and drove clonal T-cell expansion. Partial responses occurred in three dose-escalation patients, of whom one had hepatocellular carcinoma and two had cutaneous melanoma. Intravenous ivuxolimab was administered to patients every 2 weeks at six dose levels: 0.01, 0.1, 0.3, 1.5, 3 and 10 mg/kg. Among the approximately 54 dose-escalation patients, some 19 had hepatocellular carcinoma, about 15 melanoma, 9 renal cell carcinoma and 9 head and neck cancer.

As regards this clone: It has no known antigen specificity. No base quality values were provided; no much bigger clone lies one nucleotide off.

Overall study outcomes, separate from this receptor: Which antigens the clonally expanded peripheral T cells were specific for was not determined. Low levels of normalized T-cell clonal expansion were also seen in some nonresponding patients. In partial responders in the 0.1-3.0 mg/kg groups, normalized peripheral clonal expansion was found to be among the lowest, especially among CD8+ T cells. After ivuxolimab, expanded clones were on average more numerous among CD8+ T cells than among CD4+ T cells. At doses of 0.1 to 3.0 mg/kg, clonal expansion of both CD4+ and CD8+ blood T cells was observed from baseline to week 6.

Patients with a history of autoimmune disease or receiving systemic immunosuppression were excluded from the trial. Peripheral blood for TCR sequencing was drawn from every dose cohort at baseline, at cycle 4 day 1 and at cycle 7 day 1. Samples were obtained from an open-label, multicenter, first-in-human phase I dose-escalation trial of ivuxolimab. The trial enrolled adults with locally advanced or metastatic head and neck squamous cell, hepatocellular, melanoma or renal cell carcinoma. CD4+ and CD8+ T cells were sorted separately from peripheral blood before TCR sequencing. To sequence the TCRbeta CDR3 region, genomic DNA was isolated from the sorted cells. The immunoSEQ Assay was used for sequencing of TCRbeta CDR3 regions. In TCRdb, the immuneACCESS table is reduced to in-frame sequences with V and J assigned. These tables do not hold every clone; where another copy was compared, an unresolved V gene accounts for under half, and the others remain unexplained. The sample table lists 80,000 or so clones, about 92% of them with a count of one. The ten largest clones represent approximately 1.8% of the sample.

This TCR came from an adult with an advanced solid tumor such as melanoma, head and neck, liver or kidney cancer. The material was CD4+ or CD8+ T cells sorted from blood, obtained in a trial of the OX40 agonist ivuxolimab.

The sequenced DNA is TGCGCCAGCAGCCCTCTGACAGCAACTAATGAAAAACTGTTTTTT. The encoded protein is CASSPLTATNEKLFF. The sequence links TRBV5-1 to TRBJ1-4, with a tentative D gene TRBD1 over 5 matching bases. The CDR3 contains 15 residues, cysteine and phenylalanine counted. The sequence is cut down to CDR3 DNA, 45 bases in frame from base 1. V and J lose 4 bases and 0 bases, and a span of 10 bases separates them. The germline V gene gives CDR1 as SGHRS and CDR2 as YFSETQ.